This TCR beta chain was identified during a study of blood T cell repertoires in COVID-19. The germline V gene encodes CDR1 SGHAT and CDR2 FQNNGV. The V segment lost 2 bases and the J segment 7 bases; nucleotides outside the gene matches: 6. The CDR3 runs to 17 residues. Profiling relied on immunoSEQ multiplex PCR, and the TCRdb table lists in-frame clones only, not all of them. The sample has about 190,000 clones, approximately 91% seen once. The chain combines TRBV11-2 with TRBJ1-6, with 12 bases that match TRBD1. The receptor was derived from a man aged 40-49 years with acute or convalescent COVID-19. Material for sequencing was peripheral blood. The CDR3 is CASSLLGTGGANSPLHF. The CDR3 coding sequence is TGTGCCAGCAGCTTACTTGGGACAGGGGGCGCGAATTCACCCCTCCACTTT.